These 6 T cell receptor beta chains came from one sample sequenced in a study of CD8 T cells in cerebrospinal fluid in Alzheimer's disease. With the 10x single-cell sequencing reads reprocessed, TCRdb shows one record per CDR3 protein and no DNA. This sample's table reports 650 to 800 distinct CDR3 sequences. Sequenced: cerebrospinal fluid. The source of these receptors is a human donor with Alzheimer's disease.

The chain uses TRBV7-9 and TRBJ1-5; TCRdb calls TRBD1, which cannot be checked without DNA. CDR3 length equals 14 residues. The V gene's germline CDR1 is SEHNR and CDR2 FQNEAQ (reference sequence). Here the CDR3 reads CASSPDTAISPQHF.

The chain joins TRBV9 to TRBJ1-3. Germline V lookup: CDR1 SGDLS, CDR2 YYNGEE. This CDR3 comprises 15 residues. The CDR3 protein is CASSVGAPSGNTIYF.

This clonotype shows up as medium-sized by frequency. The V gene is TRBV27, the J gene TRBJ2-3. This CDR3 is 17 amino acids long. From germline, CDR1 is MNHEY and CDR2 SMNVEV (reference sequence). CDR3 sequence reads: CASSFLSRSESTDTQYF.

The chain is built from TRBV7-6 and TRBJ2-3; TCRdb's D call, TRBD1, is unchecked because there is no DNA. Germline V gives CDR1 SGHVS, CDR2 FNYEAQ. This CDR3 spans 15 amino acids. This chain's CDR3 is CASSGRAGRTDTQYF.

This clonotype is classed as medium-sized by frequency. This chain uses TRBV19 with TRBJ1-1; as DNA is missing, the TRBD1 call by TCRdb cannot be tested. The germline V gene has CDR1 LNHDA and CDR2 SQIVND (reference sequence). This CDR3 region has 16 residues. CDR3 residues: CASSSRQGAPGTEAFF.

This sequence joins TRBV2 and TRBJ2-3; checking the TCRdb D call of TRBD1 is not possible without DNA. The CDR3 is 15 residues long. Per germline, CDR1 SNHLY and CDR2 FYNNEI. CDR3 in amino acids: CASAPRRGTPLTQYF.